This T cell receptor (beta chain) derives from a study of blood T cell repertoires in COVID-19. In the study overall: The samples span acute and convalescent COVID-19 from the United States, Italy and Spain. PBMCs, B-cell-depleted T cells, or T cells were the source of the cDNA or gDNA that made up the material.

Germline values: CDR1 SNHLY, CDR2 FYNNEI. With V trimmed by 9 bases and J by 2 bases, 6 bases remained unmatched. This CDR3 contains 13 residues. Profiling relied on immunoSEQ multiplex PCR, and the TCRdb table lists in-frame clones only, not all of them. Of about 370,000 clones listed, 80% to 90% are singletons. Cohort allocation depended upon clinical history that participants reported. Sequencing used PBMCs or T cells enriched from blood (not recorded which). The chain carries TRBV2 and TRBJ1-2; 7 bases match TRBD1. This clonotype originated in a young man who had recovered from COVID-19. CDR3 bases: TGTGCCAGTAAGCACAGGGGAAACTATGGCTACACCTTC. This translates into CASKHRGNYGYTF.